These 15 T cell receptor beta chains came from one sample sequenced in a study of blood T cell repertoires in COVID-19 (dated by TCRdb to between 2020 and 2021). The receptor library was made with the immunoSEQ multiplex PCR assay. In TCRdb, the immuneACCESS table is reduced to in-frame sequences with V and J assigned. These tables do not hold every clone; where another copy was compared, an unresolved V gene accounts for under half, and the others remain unexplained. The sample data list some 300,000 clones, and nearly 90% of these were observed just once. The ten largest clonotypes hold 1.8% of the sample. Source material: peripheral blood. These receptors all stem from a woman in her 30s with COVID-19, enrolled during active disease.

The chain is built from TRBV28 and TRBJ1-5, with D possibly being TRBD1 (5 bases). Between the trimmed V and J ends, which lost 6 bases and 0 bases, there was a span of 15 bases. The CDR3 has 16 residues. Germline-derived CDR1 and CDR2 are MDHEN and SYDVKM. CDR3 region: CASRGAGYYSNQPQHF. In DNA, the CDR3 is TGTGCCAGCAGAGGAGCAGGGTACTATAGCAATCAGCCCCAGCATTTT.

CDR3 DNA: TGTGCCACCAAGAACCCCTTAGCCAGTCAGCCCCAGCATTTT. It encodes CATKNPLASQPQHF. The genes are TRBV15 and TRBJ1-5; D unclear. V dropped 7 bases and J dropped 6 bases, with 16 bases sitting between them. The CDR3 extends over 14 amino acids. The V gene's germline CDR1 is LNHNV and CDR2 YYDKDF (reference sequence).

The V and J genes are TRBV3-1 (or the pseudogene TRBV3-2) and TRBJ2-1; 7 bases match TRBD2. Trimming removed 0 bases from V and 4 bases from J; junction bases left unmatched: 3. CDR3 length equals 15 residues. The germline gives CDR1 LGHDT, CDR2 YNNKEL (reference sequence). The CDR3 reads CASSQETGGYNEQFF. CDR3 bases: TGTGCCAGCAGCCAAGAGACGGGGGGATACAATGAGCAGTTCTTC.

V is TRBV5-5 and J is TRBJ1-2; TRBD1 is a possible D gene (5 bases). V was trimmed by 3 bases and J by 2 bases, leaving 8 bases between them. The V gene's germline CDR1 is SGHKS and CDR2 YYEKEE (reference sequence). The CDR3 length is 13 residues. CDR3 nucleotide sequence: TGTGCCAGCAGCTCTCAGGGAAACTATGGCTACACCTTC. As protein: CASSSQGNYGYTF. Looking up the rest from reference TRBV5-5 and TRBJ1-2 gives the full variable domain: DAGVTQSPTHLIKTRGQQVTLRCSPISGHKSVSWYQQVLGQGPQFIFQYYEKEERGRGNFPDRFSARQFPNYSSELNVNALLLGDSALYLCASSSQGNYGYTFGSGTRLTVV.

The chain recombines TRBV7-9 with TRBJ2-5; possible D gene TRBD1, 5 bases. Trimming took 3 bases from V and 5 from J, leaving 28 bases between them. CDR3 length: 19 residues. From germline, CDR1 is SEHNR and CDR2 FQNEAQ (reference sequence). As DNA, the CDR3 is TGTGCCAGCAGCTTCTTGATCGTCCCCCTGGGGCACCCACGGGAGACCCAGTACTTC. Protein sequence: CASSFLIVPLGHPRETQYF. Full variable domain (outside the CDR3, taken from reference TRBV7-9 and TRBJ2-5): DTGVSQNPRHKITKRGQNVTFRCDPISEHNRLYWYRQTLGQGPEFLTYFQNEAQLEKSRLLSDRFSAERPKGSFSTLEIQRTEQGDSAMYLCASSFLIVPLGHPRETQYFGPGTRLLVL.

The chain recombines TRBV6-4 with TRBJ1-5; the D is unclear. V dropped 4 bases and J dropped 6 bases, with 10 bases sitting between them. The CDR3 is made up of 13 amino acids. Germline values: CDR1 MRHNA, CDR2 SNTAGT. CDR3 amino acids: CASSGREGQPQHF. The DNA of the CDR3 is TGTGCCAGCAGTGGGAGGGAGGGTCAGCCCCAGCATTTT.

The chain couples TRBV5-6 to TRBJ1-1; D unresolved. V shed 4 bases and J shed 6 bases, with 13 bases lying between them. The CDR3 spans 13 residues. CDR1 is SGHDT, CDR2 YYEEEE, per germline. The chain's CDR3 is CASSTPQEAEAFF. CDR3 nucleotide sequence: TGTGCCAGCAGCACACCCCAGGAGGCTGAAGCTTTCTTT.

The rearrangement joins TRBV6-5 to TRBJ1-4; D unclear. V lost 0 bases and J lost 7, with 15 bases in between. In germline, CDR1 is MNHEY, CDR2 SVGAGI. This CDR3 is 16 amino acids long. The CDR3 DNA is TGTGCCAGCAGTTACTCTAGAGGGAGGGTCGGTGAAAAACTGTTTTTT. Translated, it gives CASSYSRGRVGEKLFF.

The chain has TRBV7-2 and TRBJ1-1; 8 nucleotides match TRBD1. Germline CDR1 SGHTA, CDR2 FQGNSA. The CDR3 is made up of 14 amino acids. Trimming cost V 2 bases and J 6 bases; bases outside gene matches: 5. CDR3 nucleotide sequence: TGTGCCAGCAGCTTATCAGGGGGCAGTTCTGAAGCTTTCTTT. Protein: CASSLSGGSSEAFF. The entire variable domain, with the rest obtained from reference TRBV7-2 and TRBJ1-1, is as follows: GAGVSQSPSNKVTEKGKDVELRCDPISGHTALYWYRQSLGQGLEFLIYFQGNSAPDKSGLPSDRFSAERTGGSVSTLTIQRTQQEDSAVYLCASSLSGGSSEAFFGQGTRLTVV.

The gene calls are TRBV5-6 and TRBJ2-1, with 8 bases that match TRBD2. Germline loops: CDR1 SGHDT, CDR2 YYEEEE. There are 13 residues in the CDR3. V lost 0 bases, J lost 9 bases, and 2 bases stayed unmatched. The CDR3 nucleotides read TGTGCCAGCAGCTTGGGTCTAGCGGGTGAGCAGTTCTTC. Its protein product is CASSLGLAGEQFF.

This sequence joins TRBV4-1 and TRBJ1-5; weak D call: TRBD1 (5 bases). V was pared by 3 bases and J by 0 bases, with 12 bases between. The CDR3 extends over 16 amino acids. Germline CDR1 reads MGHRA; CDR2 reads YSYEKL. The CDR3 DNA reads TGCGCCAGCAGCCAGACCCAGGGTTATAGCAATCAGCCCCAGCATTTT. Translated, it gives CASSQTQGYSNQPQHF.

The chain recombines TRBV7-9 with TRBJ2-1; D is ambiguous. This CDR3 spans 13 amino acids. V was clipped by 5 bases and J by 0 bases, with 5 bases between them. Germline-derived CDR1 and CDR2 are SEHNR and FQNEAQ (reference sequence). CDR3 sequence reads: CASSLTSYNEQFF. CDR3 DNA sequence: TGTGCCAGCAGCCTAACCTCCTACAATGAGCAGTTCTTC.

V gene TRBV28 combines with J gene TRBJ2-1, with 8 bases identical to TRBD2. The CDR3 runs to 16 residues. The germline CDR1 and CDR2 sequences are MDHEN and SYDVKM. V was pared by 3 bases and J by 7 bases, with 11 bases of the junction left unmatched. The CDR3 DNA follows: TGTGCCAGCAGTTTCTCTGCGCTAGCGGGCGAGAATGAGCAGTTCTTC. It translates to CASSFSALAGENEQFF.

This rearrangement joins TRBV27 to TRBJ2-2; 8 nucleotides line up with TRBD2. Germline V gene sequence: CDR1 MNHEY, CDR2 SMNVEV (reference sequence). There are 17 residues in the CDR3. Trimming at V came to 2 bases and at J to 5 bases, leaving 10 bases not matched to a gene. The CDR3 here is CASSLRQRGRRTGELFF. In nucleotides, the CDR3 is TGTGCCAGCAGTTTAAGGCAGCGGGGGAGGAGGACCGGGGAGCTGTTTTTT.

The chain combines TRBV19 with TRBJ2-5; D may be TRBD2 (7 bases). In germline, CDR1 is LNHDA, CDR2 SQIVND (reference sequence). Deletions cut 3 bases from V and 4 bases from J, with 12 bases between. This CDR3 has 14 residues. This CDR3 is CASSIGGLGETQYF. The CDR3 DNA reads TGTGCCAGTAGTATCGGGGGGCTTGGAGAGACCCAGTACTTC.